This T cell receptor beta chain was captured in a study of TIL therapy for anti-PD-1-resistant metastatic lung cancer. In the study overall: Median tumor mutation burden was under 1.6 mutations per megabase. Study-level results: TIL clonotype persistence in blood showed no apparent association with response.

The V gene's germline CDR1 is SGHRS and CDR2 YFSETQ. This CDR3 is 14 amino acids long. V was trimmed by 0 bases and J by 0 bases, leaving 7 bases between them. The immunoSEQ assay was v3. Sequenced by immunoSEQ multiplex PCR; TCRdb stores in-frame clones only, minus some. Of roughly 54,000 clones listed, around 90% are singletons. The time point denotes: pre-treatment sample, taken before nivolumab and TIL therapy. As for this clone: Antigen: not known.

The chain uses TRBV5-1 and TRBJ2-7; D is unclear. Sequencing was performed on blood, taken at baseline. The source is a person between 25 and 79 years old with non-small cell lung cancer. This chain's CDR3 is CASSLGFSSYEQYF. The CDR3 coding sequence is TGCGCCAGCAGCTTGGGTTTCAGCTCCTACGAGCAGTACTTC.